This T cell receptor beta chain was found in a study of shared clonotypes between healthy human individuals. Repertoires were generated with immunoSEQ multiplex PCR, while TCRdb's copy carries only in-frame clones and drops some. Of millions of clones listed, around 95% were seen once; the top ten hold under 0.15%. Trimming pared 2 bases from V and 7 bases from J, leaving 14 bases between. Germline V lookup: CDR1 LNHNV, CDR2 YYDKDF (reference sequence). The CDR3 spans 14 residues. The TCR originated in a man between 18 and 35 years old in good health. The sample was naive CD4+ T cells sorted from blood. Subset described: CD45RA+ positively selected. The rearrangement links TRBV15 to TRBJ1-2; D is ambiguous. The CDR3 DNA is TGTGCCACCAGCAGACCGCCCCGGAGCTCTGGCTACACCTTC. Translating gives CATSRPPRSSGYTF.